Listed below are T cell receptor beta chains from one sample, sequenced in a study of blood T cell repertoires in COVID-19. TCRdb keeps only in-frame clones here, not all; method: immunoSEQ multiplex PCR. The data show 200,000 to 300,000 clones, 70% to 90% seen once. What was sequenced was peripheral blood. The receptors were gathered from a woman aged 40-49 years with acute or convalescent COVID-19. CDR3s leave out the opening cysteine and the closing phenylalanine or tryptophan.

V gene	J gene	CDR3 protein
TRBV18	TRBJ2-2	ASSRGTTNTGELF
TRBV5-1	TRBJ2-3	ASSSSETDTQY
TRBV11-3	TRBJ2-1	ASSLDGGGALNEQF
TRBV19	TRBJ2-2	ASSMGTTLNTGELF
TRBV3-1/TRBV3-2	TRBJ1-1	ASSRTPGGTEAF
TRBV7-8	TRBJ1-1	ASSSYLQGNTEAF
TRBV27	TRBJ2-6	ASTLGLRWGSSGANVLT
TRBV18	TRBJ2-1	ASSPRVAGASSYNEQF
TRBV7-6	TRBJ2-1	ASSLRGGQYNEQF
TRBV30	TRBJ1-6	AWDSWGVSYNSPLH
TRBV24-1	TRBJ1-2	ATSDTRQGGYGYT
TRBV6-5	TRBJ1-3	ASGGREVAGNTIY
TRBV19	TRBJ1-3	ASSMRISGNTIY
TRBV29-1	TRBJ1-1	SARGRGNTEAF
TRBV19	TRBJ1-4	ATRDNDNEKLF